This T cell receptor (beta chain) was sequenced for a study of cytomegalovirus exposure and HLA in healthy donors. The study's findings and limits: About 87% or about 30% of the time was how often most TCR beta V segments were productive, according to an earlier analysis. Certain indistinguishable V segments, among them TRBV6-2 and TRBV6-3, were excluded.

This CDR3 comprises 15 residues. Trimming took 5 bases from V and 5 from J; bases not matched to a gene: 7. Germline V gene lookup returns CDR1 KGHSH and CDR2 LQKENI. In the PCR, 60 Vbeta and 13 Jbeta primers were used. Assay: immunoSEQ multiplex PCR; the TCRdb copy retains only in-frame clones and omits some. The repertoire includes some 97,000 clones, roughly three quarters of them detected once, and approximately 3.6% sits in the top ten. A note on this clone: Its antigen is undetermined.

Sequenced: PBMCs. The chain joins TRBV18 to TRBJ2-5; 11 nucleotides align to TRBD2. This clonotype was sampled from a woman between 45 and 60 years old in good health and CMV-seropositive. The CDR3 sequence: CASSRLAGSLETQYF. DNA for the CDR3: TGTGCCAGCTCAAGACTAGCGGGGTCCCTTGAGACCCAGTACTTC.